The 7 T cell receptor beta chains given below trace back to one sample, sequenced in a study of CD8 T cells in Susac syndrome (dated by TCRdb to between 2017 and 2020). To prepare the library, the immunoSEQ multiplex PCR assay was applied. RNA was extracted using the RNeasy kit, and roughly 0.5 to 1 microgram was reverse transcribed with random hexamers. TCRdb itself trimmed the public reads at Q25 with fastp, ran MiXCR and retained productive beta chains. Under each unique CDR3 protein, matching rows form one entry showing the most common genes and DNA. The sample has 150,000 to 200,000 distinct CDR3 sequences on record, 85% to 95% of them singletons. The ten most abundant clones make up 0.09% to 0.095% of the sample. Source material: CD4+ T cells from PBMCs. These receptor sequences come from a human donor with multiple sclerosis.

The CDR3: CASSQMTSGGDTQYF. The CDR3 DNA reads TGTGCCAGCAGCCAAATGACTAGCGGGGGAGATACGCAGTATTTT. V and J are TRBV3-1 and TRBJ2-3; 12 nucleotides line up with TRBD2. This CDR3 has 15 residues. Trimming cost V 2 bases and J 5 bases; bases outside gene matches: 2. Per the germline V gene, CDR1 is LGHDT and CDR2 is YNNKEL (reference sequence).

The rearrangement joins TRBV5-1 to TRBJ2-7; TRBD2 agrees at 7 bases. V was pared by 2 bases and J by 6 bases, with 5 bases of the junction left unmatched. The germline CDR1 and CDR2 sequences are SGHRS and YFSETQ. CDR3 length equals 13 residues. The CDR3 loop reads CASSFGRGGEQYF. The CDR3 nucleotides are TGCGCCAGCAGCTTTGGGAGGGGCGGCGAGCAGTACTTC.

This chain uses TRBV27 with TRBJ1-4; 7 bases align to TRBD1. V lost 5 bases to trimming and J lost 8 bases; unmatched junction nucleotides: 11. This CDR3 has 15 amino acids. From germline, CDR1 is MNHEY and CDR2 SMNVEV (reference sequence). DNA of the CDR3: TGTGCCAGCAGTACTAACACAGGGGAGCCGGAAAAACTGTTTTTT. Amino acids: CASSTNTGEPEKLFF.

The chain couples TRBV12-3 or TRBV12-4 to TRBJ1-2, with 9 bases lining up with TRBD1. The V gene end was trimmed by 5 bases and the J gene end by 0 bases; junction bases not matched to a gene: 4. The CDR3 totals 15 residues. This CDR3 is CASSPQGASNYGYTF. The CDR3 DNA reads TGTGCCAGCAGTCCACAGGGGGCGTCTAACTATGGCTACACCTTC.

The J gene is TRBJ1-6, the V gene TRBV25-1; 7 bases are shared with TRBD1. Losses at the gene ends were 3 bases for V and 10 bases for J; bases not matched to a gene: 9. CDR1 is MGHDK and CDR2 is SYGVNS in the germline V gene. CDR3 size: 15 residues. The CDR3 sequence: CASSDRRQGGSPLHF. Here the CDR3 DNA reads TGTGCCAGCAGTGACAGGCGACAGGGAGGATCACCCCTCCACTTT.

This chain uses TRBV11-3 with TRBJ2-1; 11 positions agree with TRBD2. The J segment lost 7 bases and the V segment lost 4 bases, leaving 6 bases of the junction unmatched. Germline assignment: CDR1 SGHNT and CDR2 YENEEA. This CDR3 region has 15 residues. The CDR3 nucleotides are TGTGCCAGCAGCTACGGACTAGCGGGTACAAATGAGCAGTTCTTC. Its protein product is CASSYGLAGTNEQFF.

The J gene is TRBJ2-7, the V gene TRBV25-1; D is unresolved. The CDR3 is made up of 13 amino acids. Deletions cut 3 bases from V and 5 bases from J, with 11 bases between. CDR1 is MGHDK, CDR2 SYGVNS, per germline. Written as DNA, the CDR3 is TGTGCCAGCAGTGACGATTTGGGTAACGAGCAGTACTTC. It specifies CASSDDLGNEQYF.